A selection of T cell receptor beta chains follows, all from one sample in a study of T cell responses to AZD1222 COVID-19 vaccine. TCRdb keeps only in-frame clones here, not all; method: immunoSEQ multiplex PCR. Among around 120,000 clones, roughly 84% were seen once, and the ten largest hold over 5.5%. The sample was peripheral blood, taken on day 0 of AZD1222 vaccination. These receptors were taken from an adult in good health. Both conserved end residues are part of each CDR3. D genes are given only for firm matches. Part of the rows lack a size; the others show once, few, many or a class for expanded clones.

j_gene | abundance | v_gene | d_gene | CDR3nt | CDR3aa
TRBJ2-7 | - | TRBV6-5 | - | TGTGCCAGCAGCGAGCTCTACGAGCAGTACTTC | CASSELYEQYF
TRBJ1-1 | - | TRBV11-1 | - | TGTGCCAGCAGCTTAACCCCGAACACTGAAGCTTTCTTT | CASSLTPNTEAFF
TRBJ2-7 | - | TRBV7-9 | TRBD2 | TGTGCCAGCAGCCTACTAGCGACTTCTGACGAGCAGTACTTC | CASSLLATSDEQYF
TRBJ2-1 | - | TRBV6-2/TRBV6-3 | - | TGTGCCAGCAGTTACTGGCACACTGACAATGAGCAGTTCTTC | CASSYWHTDNEQFF
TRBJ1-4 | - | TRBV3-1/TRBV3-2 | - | TGTGCCAGCAGCCAAAGTAGGGGAATCGGAACTAATGAAAAACTGTTTTTT | CASSQSRGIGTNEKLFF
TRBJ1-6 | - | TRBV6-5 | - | TGTGCCAGCACCGCAGGGGCGGTGGGGTCACCCCTCCACTTT | CASTAGAVGSPLHF
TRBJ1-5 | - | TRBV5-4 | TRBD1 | TGTGCCAGCAGCATACAGGGGGAGAAGCCCCAGCATTTT | CASSIQGEKPQHF
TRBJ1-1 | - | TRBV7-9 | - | TGTGCCAGCAGCTTAGTCGGCAGTGAAGCTTTCTTT | CASSLVGSEAFF
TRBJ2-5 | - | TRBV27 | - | TGTGCCAGCAGGGGACCCCTAGGGTACCAAGAGACCCAGTACTTC | CASRGPLGYQETQYF
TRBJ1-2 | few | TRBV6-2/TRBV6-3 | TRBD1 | TGTGCCAGCAGTCGTCCGGGACAGGGTTTTTATGGCTACACCTTC | CASSRPGQGFYGYTF
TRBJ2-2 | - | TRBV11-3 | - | TGTGCCAGCAGCTTAGATCTGTGGGGGCGGGCGCGGGGGAACACCGGGGAGCTGTTTTTT | CASSLDLWGRARGNTGELFF
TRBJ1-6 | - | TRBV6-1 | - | TGTGCCAGCAGTGAAGCGAAGGGGGGTTCACCCCTCCACTTT | CASSEAKGGSPLHF
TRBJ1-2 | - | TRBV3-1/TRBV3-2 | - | TGTGCCAGCAGCCGTGCCCAGCCCTTTAACTATGGCTACACCTTC | CASSRAQPFNYGYTF
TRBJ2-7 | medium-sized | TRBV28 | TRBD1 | TGTGCCAGCAGCAACCTTGGACAGGAGACCTACGAGCAGTACTTC | CASSNLGQETYEQYF
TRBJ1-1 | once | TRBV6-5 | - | TGTGCCAGCAGGCCTTTCATGAACACTGAAGCTTTCTTT | CASRPFMNTEAFF
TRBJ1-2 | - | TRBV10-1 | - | TGCGCCAGCAGAGGACAGTTGTGGTATGGCTACACCTTC | CASRGQLWYGYTF
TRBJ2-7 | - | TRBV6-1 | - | TGTGCCAGCAGTGTGAGGTCCGGCCTGAGCTCCTACGAGCAGTACTTC | CASSVRSGLSSYEQYF
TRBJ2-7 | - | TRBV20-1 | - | TGCAGTGCTAGGGGGTTGTACGAGCAGTACTTC | CSARGLYEQYF
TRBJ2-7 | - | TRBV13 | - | TGTGCCAGCAGCTTCGAGGGCGAGCAGTACTTC | CASSFEGEQYF
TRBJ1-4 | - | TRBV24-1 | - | TGTGCCACCAGTGATTATGGTGAAAAACTGTTTTTT | CATSDYGEKLFF
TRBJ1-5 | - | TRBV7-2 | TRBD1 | TGTGCCAGCAGCACAAACCCGACAGGGTTTCAGCCCCAGCATTTT | CASSTNPTGFQPQHF
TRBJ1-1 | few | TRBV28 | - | TGTGCCAGCAGTTCTCATCGGACGGCGGGGGACACTGAAGCTTTCTTT | CASSSHRTAGDTEAFF
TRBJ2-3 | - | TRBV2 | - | TGTGCCAGCAGTAGGACGGAGGAGTACACAGATACGCAGTATTTT | CASSRTEEYTDTQYF
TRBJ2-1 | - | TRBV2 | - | TGTGCCAGCAGGGATCGCCTAGTCAAAAATGAGCAGTTCTTC | CASRDRLVKNEQFF
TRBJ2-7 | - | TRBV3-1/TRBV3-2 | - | TGTGCCAGCAGCCAATCGTCTGGGATAACGTACGAGCAGTACTTC | CASSQSSGITYEQYF
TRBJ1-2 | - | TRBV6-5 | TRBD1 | TGTGCCAGCAGTTACTCTGAGACAGGGGGCTATGGCTACACCTTC | CASSYSETGGYGYTF
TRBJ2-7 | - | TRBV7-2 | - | TGTGCCAGCAGCTTAGAATATGCCTACGAGCAGTACTTC | CASSLEYAYEQYF
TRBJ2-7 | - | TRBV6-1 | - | TGTGCCAGCAGTGAAGGAGAGGGTTACTACGAGCAGTACTTC | CASSEGEGYYEQYF
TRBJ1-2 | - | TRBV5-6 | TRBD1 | TGTGCCAGCAGCCCCGAGGTCCGGGACAGGGGGTCCTATGGCTACACCTTC | CASSPEVRDRGSYGYTF
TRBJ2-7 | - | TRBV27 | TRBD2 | TGTGCCAGCAGTTTAGTCACTAGCGGGGTGGGTGAGCAGTACTTC | CASSLVTSGVGEQYF
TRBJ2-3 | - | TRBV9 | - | TGTGCCAGCAGCGTAGCCCCCAAGGGAGATACGCAGTATTTT | CASSVAPKGDTQYF
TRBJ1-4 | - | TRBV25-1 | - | TGTGCCAGCAGTGATTATTCGGCAGATAATGAAAAACTGTTTTTT | CASSDYSADNEKLFF
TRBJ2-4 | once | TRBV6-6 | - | TGTGCCAGCAGTTACTCGATAGGGGCGGACATTCAGTACTTC | CASSYSIGADIQYF
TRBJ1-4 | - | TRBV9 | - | TGTGCCAGCAGCGTAGTTCCGGAGGGGGAAAAACTGTTTTTT | CASSVVPEGEKLFF
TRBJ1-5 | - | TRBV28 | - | TGTGCCAGCAGTTTTCTAGGACAGCCGCCCCAGCATTTT | CASSFLGQPPQHF
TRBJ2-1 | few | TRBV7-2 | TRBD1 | TGTGCCAGCAGCGTCACAGGGGGCCGAAACAATGAGCAGTTCTTC | CASSVTGGRNNEQFF
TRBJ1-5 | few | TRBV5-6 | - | TGTGCCAGCAGCTTTCGGTCACGAGGTAATCGCAATCAGCCCCAGCATTTT | CASSFRSRGNRNQPQHF
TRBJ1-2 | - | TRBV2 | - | TGTGCCAGCAGTGAAGCGCGTCAGCTCTATGGCTACACCTTC | CASSEARQLYGYTF
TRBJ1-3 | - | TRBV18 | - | TGTGCCAGCAGAGCCTCTGGAAACACCATATATTTT | CASRASGNTIYF
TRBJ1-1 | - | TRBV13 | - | TGTGCCAGCAGCTCCTCGGGACGGATGAACACTGAAGCTTTCTTT | CASSSSGRMNTEAFF
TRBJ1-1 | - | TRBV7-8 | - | TGTGCCAGCAGCTTAGGGGGTCCCACTGAAGCTTTCTTT | CASSLGGPTEAFF
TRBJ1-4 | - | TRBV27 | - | TGTGCCAGCAGCCGGAACCCTGCAACTAATGAAAAACTGTTTTTT | CASSRNPATNEKLFF
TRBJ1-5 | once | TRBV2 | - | TGTGCCAGCAGTCCAAACACAGGGTGGGCTCAGCCCCAGCATTTT | CASSPNTGWAQPQHF
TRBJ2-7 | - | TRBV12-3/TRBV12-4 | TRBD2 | TGTGCCAGCAGCGGGGGGGCTGACGAGCAGTACTTC | CASSGGADEQYF
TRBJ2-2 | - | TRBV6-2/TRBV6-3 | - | TGTGCCAGCAGTTACGGGTCCCAGGGTTACACCGGGGAGCTGTTTTTT | CASSYGSQGYTGELFF
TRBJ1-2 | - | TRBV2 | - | TGTGCCAGCAGGGCTCCTAGGGGTTACGGCTACACCTTC | CASRAPRGYGYTF
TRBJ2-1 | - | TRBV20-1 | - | TGCAGTGCTAGTAAGCGGGCGGTCTACAATGAGCAGTTCTTC | CSASKRAVYNEQFF
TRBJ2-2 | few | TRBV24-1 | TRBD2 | TGTGCCACCAGTGATTTGGGAGCGGGGGCGACCGGGGAGCTGTTTTTT | CATSDLGAGATGELFF
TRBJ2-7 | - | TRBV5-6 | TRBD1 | TGTGCCAGCAGCCGAGGGACAGGGTCGGGCGAGCAGTACTTC | CASSRGTGSGEQYF
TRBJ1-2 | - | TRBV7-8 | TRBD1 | TGTGCCAGCAGCCCGGGACAGGAAAACTATGGCTACACCTTC | CASSPGQENYGYTF
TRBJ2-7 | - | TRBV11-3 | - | TGTGCCAGCAGCTTTCCGGGGGCGGTTCGGGCGCAGTACTTC | CASSFPGAVRAQYF
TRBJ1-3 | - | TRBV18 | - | TGTGCCAGCGCACCAGTATCCATGGGAAACACCATATATTTT | CASAPVSMGNTIYF
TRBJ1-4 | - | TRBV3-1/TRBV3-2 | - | TGTGCCAGCAGCCAAGCCCAGTGGGCTAATGAAAAACTGTTTTTT | CASSQAQWANEKLFF
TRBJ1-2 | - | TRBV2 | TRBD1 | TGTGCCAGCAGTGAACCGACGGGACAGGGGAACTATGGCTACACCTTC | CASSEPTGQGNYGYTF
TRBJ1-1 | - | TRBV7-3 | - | TGTGCCAGCAGCTCATCAGCGGGGACTGAAGCTTTCTTT | CASSSSAGTEAFF
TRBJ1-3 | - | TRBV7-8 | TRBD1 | TGTGCCAGCAGCTCCGTATACAGGGGTCGGAACACCATATATTTT | CASSSVYRGRNTIYF
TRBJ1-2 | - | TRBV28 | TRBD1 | TGTGCCAGCAGTCGACAGGGGGTTTTGAGCTATGGCTACACCTTC | CASSRQGVLSYGYTF
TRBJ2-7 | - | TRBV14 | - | TGTGCCAGCAGCCAAGGTTTGGGGCAGTACTTC | CASSQGLGQYF
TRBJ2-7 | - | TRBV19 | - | TGTGCCAGTAGTATCACAGGGTCCTACGAGCAGTACTTC | CASSITGSYEQYF